This T cell receptor (beta chain) was recovered during a study of cytomegalovirus exposure and HLA in healthy donors. Study-wide points: The classifier reportedly diagnosed cytomegalovirus status with high specificity and sensitivity. Later analysis suggested links between common viral pathogens and several top significant clusters. Researchers counted about 150 TCR beta chains as cytomegalovirus-associated.

PCR used 60 Vbeta primers and 13 Jbeta primers. TCRdb keeps only in-frame clones here, not all; method: immunoSEQ multiplex PCR. The table lists roughly 97,000 clones, approximately 76% of them singletons. About this clone itself: What it binds is not known.

This CDR3 comprises 16 residues. Germline assignment: CDR1 SGHRS and CDR2 YFSETQ. Trimming at V came to 4 bases and at J to 2 bases, leaving 9 bases not matched to a gene. The chain couples TRBV5-1 to TRBJ2-5, with 9 bases fitting TRBD1. This clonotype was obtained from a woman aged 18-29 years in good health and CMV-seropositive. The sequenced sample consisted of PBMCs. CDR3 nucleotide sequence: TGCGCCAGCAGCCCAAAGGGGACAGGGAGGCAAGAGACCCAGTACTTC. It is translated as CASSPKGTGRQETQYF. Full variable domain (missing parts from reference TRBV5-1 and TRBJ2-5): KAGVTQTPRYLIKTRGQQVTLSCSPISGHRSVSWYQQTPGQGLQFLFEYFSETQRNKGNFPGRFSGRQFSNSRSEMNVSTLELGDSALYLCASSPKGTGRQETQYFGPGTRLLVL.